These 14 T cell receptor beta chains were sequenced from one sample in a study of identical twins. TCRdb reprocessed the 5' RACE reads via MiXCR and lists one record per CDR3 protein. Of 1.5 million to 2 million distinct CDR3 sequences listed, about 31% are singletons. The sample comprised cord blood. The source is a newborn girl in good health.

The chain uses TRBV19 and TRBJ2-1; perhaps TRBD2 as D (6 bases). The CDR3 totals 14 residues. V lost 5 bases and J 4 bases, leaving 12 bases between the germline ends. Germline CDR1 and CDR2: LNHDA and SQIVND (reference sequence). This CDR3 reads CASSRAGNYNEQFF. The CDR3 region has the DNA TGTGCCAGTAGTCGCGCGGGAAATTACAATGAGCAGTTCTTC.

The chain is built from TRBV3-1 and TRBJ2-3; D remains ambiguous. Trimming took off 8 bases at V and 9 bases at J, with 12 bases between the two ends. The germline V gene has CDR1 LGHDT and CDR2 YNNKEL (reference sequence). CDR3 length: 11 residues. CDR3 bases: TGTGCCAGCCCTTCAGCTAGGACGCAGTATTTT. As protein: CASPSARTQYF.

Only a few counts were recorded for this clonotype. The rearrangement joins TRBV10-1 to TRBJ2-1, with 7 bases fitting TRBD2. Germline V lookup: CDR1 WNHNN, CDR2 SYGVQD (reference sequence). V shed 3 bases and J 9 bases; nucleotides not matched to a gene: 11. The CDR3 totals 15 residues. The CDR3, as DNA: TGCGCCAGCAGTGAAGTAATAGCGGGTCGGGGTGAGCAGTTCTTC. It yields the protein CASSEVIAGRGEQFF.

The chain carries TRBV19 and TRBJ1-5, with TRBD1 as a possible D gene (5 bases). The CDR3 contains 12 residues. V was trimmed by 0 bases and J by 14 bases, leaving 11 bases between them. CDR1 LNHDA and CDR2 SQIVND come from the germline V gene (reference sequence). CDR3 in amino acids: CASSIDGAGEHF. The CDR3 DNA reads as TGTGCCAGTAGTATAGACGGGGCAGGAGAGCATTTT.

This clonotype has ten or more counts. J is TRBJ2-4 and V is TRBV11-2; D remains ambiguous. The CDR3 runs to 13 residues. V lost 4 bases to trimming and J lost 5 bases, with 9 bases between them. The germline CDR1 and CDR2 sequences are SGHAT and FQNNGV. The CDR3 bases are TGTGCCAGCAGCTCTCGGACGGAAAACATTCAGTACTTC. Its translation is CASSSRTENIQYF.

This chain connects TRBV7-6 to TRBJ1-2, with 8 bases aligning to TRBD1. V gave up 5 bases and J gave up 5 bases; unmatched junction bases: 13. The CDR3 loop spans 16 amino acids. CDR1 SGHVS and CDR2 FNYEAQ come from the germline V gene. CDR3 amino acids: CASSPQQGVAGYGYTF. The CDR3 DNA is TGTGCCAGCAGCCCCCAACAGGGGGTAGCGGGATATGGCTACACCTTC.

V gene TRBV13 combines with J gene TRBJ2-1; 9 nucleotides match TRBD2. The V and J ends lost 2 bases and 5 bases, in that order; junction bases with no gene match: 7. The CDR3 totals 16 residues. Germline CDR1 and CDR2: PRHDT and FYEKMQ (reference sequence). The CDR3 spells CASSLIGLAPNNEQFF. DNA for the CDR3: TGTGCCAGCAGCTTAATTGGACTAGCGCCTAACAATGAGCAGTTCTTC.

The genes are TRBV5-4 and TRBJ1-1; weak D call: TRBD1 (6 bases). V lost 2 bases to trimming and J lost 1 base, with 9 bases between them. The CDR3 length is 14 residues. Germline loops: CDR1 SGHNT, CDR2 YYREEE (reference sequence). DNA for the CDR3: TGTGCCAGCAGCTTCGGGACAAAGAACACTGAAGCTTTCTTT. This encodes CASSFGTKNTEAFF. Combining the CDR3 with reference TRBV5-4 and TRBJ1-1 gives the whole variable domain ETGVTQSPTHLIKTRGQQVTLRCSSQSGHNTVSWYQQALGQGPQFIFQYYREEENGRGNFPPRFSGLQFPNYSSELNVNALELDDSALYLCASSFGTKNTEAFFGQGTRLTVV.

This clonotype has only a few counts. The chain combines TRBV20-1 with TRBJ2-3, with 10 bases aligning to TRBD1. The V segment lost 5 bases and the J segment 2 bases; nucleotides outside the gene matches: 4. Germline CDR1 is DFQATT and CDR2 is SNEGSKA (reference sequence). This CDR3 contains 14 residues. The CDR3 spells CSAARQGATDTQYF. The CDR3 nucleotides read TGCAGTGCTGCGAGACAGGGGGCCACAGATACGCAGTATTTT.

This chain connects TRBV4-2 to TRBJ2-1; the D gene is possibly TRBD2 (6 bases). CDR1 is LGHNA, CDR2 YNFKEQ, per germline. The CDR3 is 16 amino acids. Trimming left V 0 bases short and J 5 bases short, with 14 bases between. The CDR3 here is CASSQDAGLGDNEQFF. Written as DNA, the CDR3 is TGTGCCAGCAGCCAAGACGCGGGACTGGGAGACAATGAGCAGTTCTTC.

On this clonotype itself: At one boundary the junction diverges from the germline segment, which might be a read error. The gene calls are TRBV12-3 or TRBV12-4 and TRBJ1-5; weak D call: TRBD1 (5 bases). The CDR3 runs to 14 residues. CDR3 region: CASSLSRGNQPRHF. The CDR3 bases are TGTGCCAGCAGTTTGAGTAGGGGCAATCAGCCCCGGCATTTT.

This clonotype was counted between two and nine times. The chain recombines TRBV29-1 with TRBJ1-6, with 7 bases matching TRBD1. From germline, CDR1 is SQVTM and CDR2 ANQGSEA. V was clipped by 7 bases and J by 9 bases; unmatched bases: 12. The CDR3 contains 14 residues. In DNA form, the CDR3 reads TGCAGCGCAATAATACCGGGACAGCCTTCACCCCTCCACTTT. As protein: CSAIIPGQPSPLHF.

This clonotype was seen a handful of times. The chain recombines TRBV7-8 with TRBJ2-1; 9 nucleotides align to TRBD2. The CDR3 length is 19 residues. The V segment lost 0 bases and the J segment 5 bases; nucleotides outside the gene matches: 14. Germline V CDR1 and CDR2: SGHVS, FQNEAQ. CDR3 residues: CASSLAPALGVAGDNEQFF. The CDR3 DNA follows: TGTGCCAGCAGCTTAGCTCCCGCTCTCGGGGTAGCGGGAGACAATGAGCAGTTCTTC.

The chain carries TRBV28 and TRBJ2-5; TRBD2 matches 9 bases. CDR3 size: 15 residues. CDR1 and CDR2 from the germline V gene are MDHEN and SYDVKM. J lost 11 bases, V lost 3 bases, and 13 bases had no gene match. CDR3 sequence reads: CASSFPSGNPREQYF. DNA of the CDR3: TGTGCCAGCAGTTTCCCTAGCGGGAACCCCCGAGAGCAGTACTTC.